The clone carrying this T cell receptor (beta chain) was found a few times. Its antigen is undetermined. Of the isolated RNA, all was reverse transcribed, and so the sequenced material was expressed TCRB transcripts. The study sequenced naive, central memory and regulatory T cell samples to an average of about 3.5 million reads. Repertoires were generated with immunoSEQ multiplex PCR, while TCRdb's copy carries only in-frame clones and drops some. This table holds about 270,000 clones, roughly an eighth found once. The record originates from a study of beta chain features in type 1 diabetes. Study context: The number of sorted cells examined across all samples was under 140,000,000.

V lost 7 bases, J lost 2 bases, and 6 bases stayed unmatched. This CDR3 comprises 13 residues. Germline V gene data show CDR1 as SQVTM and CDR2 as ANQGSEA. General study results and limits: Type 1 diabetes patients had moderately but significantly shorter TCRB CDR3s in all four CD4+ subsets. Naive, central memory and Treg TCRB repertoires seemed to resemble each other more closely in patients than they did in healthy donors.

Sequenced material: naive CD4+ T cells from blood. The chain uses TRBV29-1 and TRBJ2-7; the match to TRBD1 covers 9 bases. This TCR was recovered from a man aged 25 to 40 with type 1 diabetes. This chain's CDR3 is CSGRQGGAYEQYF. The CDR3 nucleotides are TGCAGCGGTCGACAGGGGGGAGCCTACGAGCAGTACTTC.